One sample yielded the 5 T cell receptor beta chains listed below, sequenced in a study of blood T cell repertoires in COVID-19. The protocol was immunoSEQ multiplex PCR, while the TCRdb copy is restricted to in-frame clones and leaves out a portion. Altogether roughly 390,000 clones are present, roughly 85% being singletons, with the ten largest covering around 3.4%. The sequenced sample was peripheral blood. Receptors originate from a woman aged 18-35 years with acute or convalescent COVID-19.

The rearrangement uses TRBV27 and TRBJ1-2; 7 bases fit TRBD1. The germline gives CDR1 MNHEY, CDR2 SMNVEV (reference sequence). The CDR3 covers 15 residues. V shed 6 bases, J shed 5 bases, and the junction held 12 bases outside the gene matches. The CDR3 DNA reads TGTGCCAGCAGCGCCCGCCGAGGGACAGTATATGGCTACACCTTC. Protein sequence: CASSARRGTVYGYTF.

V gene TRBV5-6 combines with J gene TRBJ2-5, with a weak D call TRBD2 (6 bases). Trimming pared 4 bases from V and 5 bases from J, leaving 15 bases between. In germline, CDR1 is SGHDT, CDR2 YYEEEE. The CDR3 sequence is 14 residues long. CDR3 sequence: CASSTSRGGETQYF. The CDR3 coding sequence is TGTGCCAGCAGCACCTCAAGGGGAGGCGAGACCCAGTACTTC.

V and J are TRBV3-1 (or the pseudogene TRBV3-2) and TRBJ2-3; unclear D gene. This CDR3 contains 15 residues. Germline assignment: CDR1 LGHDT and CDR2 YNNKEL (reference sequence). Trimming removed 1 base from V and 6 bases from J, with 14 bases in between. In DNA form, the CDR3 reads TGTGCCAGCAGCCAAGGAGGTACTTCCCGGGATACGCAGTATTTT. Its protein is CASSQGGTSRDTQYF.

The rearrangement uses TRBV2 and TRBJ1-1, with D uncertain. This CDR3 is built from 14 residues. The germline V gene encodes CDR1 SNHLY and CDR2 FYNNEI. V was cut by 2 bases and J by 1 base, with 8 bases left in between. CDR3 DNA: TGTGCCAGCAGTGAAACAGCCCGGAACACTGAAGCTTTCTTT. Protein product: CASSETARNTEAFF.

The rearrangement joins TRBV5-1 to TRBJ2-1, with 7 bases matching TRBD1. The J segment lost 6 bases and the V segment lost 4 bases, leaving 7 bases of the junction unmatched. CDR1 and CDR2 from the germline V gene are SGHRS and YFSETQ. The CDR3 runs 14 residues. CDR3 DNA: TGCGCCAGCAGCAATCTTGCAGGGGGCAATGAGCAGTTCTTC. Its translation: CASSNLAGGNEQFF.